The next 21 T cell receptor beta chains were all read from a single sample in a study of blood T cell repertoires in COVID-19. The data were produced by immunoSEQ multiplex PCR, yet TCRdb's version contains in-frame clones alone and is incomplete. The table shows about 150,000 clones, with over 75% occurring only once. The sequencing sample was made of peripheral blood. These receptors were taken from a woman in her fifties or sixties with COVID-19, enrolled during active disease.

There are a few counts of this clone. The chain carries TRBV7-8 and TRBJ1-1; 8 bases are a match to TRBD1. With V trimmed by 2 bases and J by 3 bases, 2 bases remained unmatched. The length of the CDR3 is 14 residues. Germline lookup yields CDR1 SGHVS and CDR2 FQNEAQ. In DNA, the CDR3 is TGTGCCAGCAGCTTAAACAGGGGGGACACTGAAGCTTTCTTT. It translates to CASSLNRGDTEAFF.

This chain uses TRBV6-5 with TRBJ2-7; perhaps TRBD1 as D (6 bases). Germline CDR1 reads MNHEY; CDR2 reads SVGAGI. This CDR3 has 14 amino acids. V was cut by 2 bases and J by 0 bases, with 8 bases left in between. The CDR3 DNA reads TGTGCCAGCAGTTACGGGACAAACTCCTACGAGCAGTACTTC. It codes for CASSYGTNSYEQYF.

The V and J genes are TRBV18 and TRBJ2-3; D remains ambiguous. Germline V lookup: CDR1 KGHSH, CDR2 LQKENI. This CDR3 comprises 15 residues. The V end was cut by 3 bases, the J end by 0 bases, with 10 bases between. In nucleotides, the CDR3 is TGTGCCAGCTCACCCTCGAGCGCTAGCACAGATACGCAGTATTTT. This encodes CASSPSSASTDTQYF.

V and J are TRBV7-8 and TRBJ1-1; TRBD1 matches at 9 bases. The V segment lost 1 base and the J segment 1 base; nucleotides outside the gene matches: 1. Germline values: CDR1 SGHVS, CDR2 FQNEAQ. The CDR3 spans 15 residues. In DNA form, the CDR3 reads TGTGCCAGCAGCTTAGGGACAGGGGCGAACACTGAAGCTTTCTTT. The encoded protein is CASSLGTGANTEAFF.

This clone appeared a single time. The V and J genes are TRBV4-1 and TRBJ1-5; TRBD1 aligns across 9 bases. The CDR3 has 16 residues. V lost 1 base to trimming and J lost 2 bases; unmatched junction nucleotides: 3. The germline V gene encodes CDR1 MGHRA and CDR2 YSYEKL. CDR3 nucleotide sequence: TGCGCCAGCAGCCAAGTTTGGACAGGGGGCAATCAGCCCCAGCATTTT. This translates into CASSQVWTGGNQPQHF.

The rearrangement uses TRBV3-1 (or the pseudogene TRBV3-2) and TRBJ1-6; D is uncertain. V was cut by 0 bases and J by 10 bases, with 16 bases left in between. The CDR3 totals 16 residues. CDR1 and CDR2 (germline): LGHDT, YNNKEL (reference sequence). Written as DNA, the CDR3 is TGTGCCAGCAGCCAAGAAGCCGGTATCCTTGTCTCACCCCTCCACTTT. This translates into CASSQEAGILVSPLHF.

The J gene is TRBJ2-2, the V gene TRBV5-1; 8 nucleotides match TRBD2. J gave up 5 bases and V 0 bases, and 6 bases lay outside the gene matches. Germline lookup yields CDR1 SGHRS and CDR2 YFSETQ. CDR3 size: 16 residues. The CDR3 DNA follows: TGCGCCAGCAGCTTGGTAGCGGGGATAGGTACCGGGGAGCTGTTTTTT. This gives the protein CASSLVAGIGTGELFF.

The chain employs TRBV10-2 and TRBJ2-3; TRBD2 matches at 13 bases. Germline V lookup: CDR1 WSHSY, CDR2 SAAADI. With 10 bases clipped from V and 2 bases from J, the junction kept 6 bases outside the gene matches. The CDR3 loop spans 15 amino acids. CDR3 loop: CAIGLAGAPTDTQYF. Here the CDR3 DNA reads TGCGCCATCGGACTAGCGGGGGCCCCCACAGATACGCAGTATTTT.

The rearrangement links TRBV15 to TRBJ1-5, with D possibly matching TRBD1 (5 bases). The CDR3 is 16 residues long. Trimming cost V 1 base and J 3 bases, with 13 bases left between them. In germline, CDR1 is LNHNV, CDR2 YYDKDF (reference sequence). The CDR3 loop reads CATSRAQDPYNQPQHF. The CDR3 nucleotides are TGTGCCACCAGCAGAGCACAGGACCCCTACAATCAGCCCCAGCATTTT.

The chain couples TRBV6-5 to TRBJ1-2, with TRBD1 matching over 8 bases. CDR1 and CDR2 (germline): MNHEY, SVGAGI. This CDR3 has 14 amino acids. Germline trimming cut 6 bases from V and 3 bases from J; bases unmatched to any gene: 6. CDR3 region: CASRQGGNYYGYTF. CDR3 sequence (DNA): TGTGCCAGCAGACAGGGGGGAAATTACTATGGCTACACCTTC.

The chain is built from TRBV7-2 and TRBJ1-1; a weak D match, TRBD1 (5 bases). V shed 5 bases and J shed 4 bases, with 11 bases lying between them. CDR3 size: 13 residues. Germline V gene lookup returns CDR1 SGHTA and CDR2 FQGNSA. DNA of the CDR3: TGTGCCAGCAGCGTACAGGCGACCACTGAAGCTTTCTTT. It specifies CASSVQATTEAFF.

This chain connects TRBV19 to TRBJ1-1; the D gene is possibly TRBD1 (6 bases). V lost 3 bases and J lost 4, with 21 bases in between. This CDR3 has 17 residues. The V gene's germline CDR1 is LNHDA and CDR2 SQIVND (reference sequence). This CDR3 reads CASSIASLEGEGTEAFF. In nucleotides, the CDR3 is TGTGCCAGTAGTATCGCCTCCTTAGAGGGGGAGGGCACTGAAGCTTTCTTT.

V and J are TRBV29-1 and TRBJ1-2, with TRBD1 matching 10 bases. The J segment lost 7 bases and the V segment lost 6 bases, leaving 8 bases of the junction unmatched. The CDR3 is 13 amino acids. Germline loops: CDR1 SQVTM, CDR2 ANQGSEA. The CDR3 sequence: CSVIRQGAGGYTF. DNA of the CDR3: TGCAGCGTCATCCGACAGGGGGCTGGTGGCTACACCTTC. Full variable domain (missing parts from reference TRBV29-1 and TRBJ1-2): SAVISQKPSRDICQRGTSLTIQCQVDSQVTMMFWYRQQPGQSLTLIATANQGSEATYESGFVIDKFPISRPNLTFSTLTVSNMSPEDSSIYLCSVIRQGAGGYTFGSGTRLTVV.

For the CDR3, the DNA is TGTGCCAGCACGAAGAAGAAGGGACAGGGGGCCTACGAGCAGTACTTC. It specifies CASTKKKGQGAYEQYF. The V and J genes are TRBV6-4 and TRBJ2-7; 11 bases match TRBD1. The CDR3 loop spans 16 amino acids. After removal of 7 bases from V and 2 bases from J, the junction contained 10 bases not matched to a gene. Germline values: CDR1 MRHNA, CDR2 SNTAGT.

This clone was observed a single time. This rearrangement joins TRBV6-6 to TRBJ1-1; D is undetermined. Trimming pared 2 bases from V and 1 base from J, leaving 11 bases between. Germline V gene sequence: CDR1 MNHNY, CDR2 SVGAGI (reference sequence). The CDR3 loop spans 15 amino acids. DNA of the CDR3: TGTGCCAGCAGTTACCGGCAGGAACCGAACACTGAAGCTTTCTTT. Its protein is CASSYRQEPNTEAFF.

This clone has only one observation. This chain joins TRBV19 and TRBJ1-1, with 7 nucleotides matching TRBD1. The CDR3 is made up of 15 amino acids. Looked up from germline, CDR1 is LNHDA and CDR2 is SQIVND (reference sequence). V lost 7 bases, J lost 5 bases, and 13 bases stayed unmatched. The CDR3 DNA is TGTGCCAGTACTCAAGACAGGGAAGGTCGAACTGAAGCTTTCTTT. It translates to CASTQDREGRTEAFF.

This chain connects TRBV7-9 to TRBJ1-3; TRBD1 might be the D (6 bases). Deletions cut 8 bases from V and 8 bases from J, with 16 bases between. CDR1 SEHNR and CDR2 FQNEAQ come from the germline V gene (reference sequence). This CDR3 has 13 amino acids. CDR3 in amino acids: CASDTGSRDTIYF. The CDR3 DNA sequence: TGTGCCAGCGATACAGGGTCGAGGGACACCATATATTTT.

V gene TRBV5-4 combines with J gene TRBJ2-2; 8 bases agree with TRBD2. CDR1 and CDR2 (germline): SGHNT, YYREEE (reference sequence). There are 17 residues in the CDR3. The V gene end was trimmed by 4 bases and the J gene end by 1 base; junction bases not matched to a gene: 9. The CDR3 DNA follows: TGTGCCAGCAGCCGATACAGCGGGGGCGAGAACACCGGGGAGCTGTTTTTT. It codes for CASSRYSGGENTGELFF.

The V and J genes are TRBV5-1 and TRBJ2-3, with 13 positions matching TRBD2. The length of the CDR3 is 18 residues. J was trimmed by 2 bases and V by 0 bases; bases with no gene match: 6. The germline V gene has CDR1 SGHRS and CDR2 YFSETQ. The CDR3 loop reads CASSLEGTSGEYTDTQYF. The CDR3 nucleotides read TGCGCCAGCAGCTTGGAAGGGACTAGCGGGGAGTACACAGATACGCAGTATTTT.

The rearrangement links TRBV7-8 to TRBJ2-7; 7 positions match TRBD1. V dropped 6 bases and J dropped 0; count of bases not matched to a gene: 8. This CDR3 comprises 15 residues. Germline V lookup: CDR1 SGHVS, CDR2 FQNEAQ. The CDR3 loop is CASRPRQGNSYEQYF. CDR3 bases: TGTGCCAGCAGACCGCGACAGGGTAACTCCTACGAGCAGTACTTC.

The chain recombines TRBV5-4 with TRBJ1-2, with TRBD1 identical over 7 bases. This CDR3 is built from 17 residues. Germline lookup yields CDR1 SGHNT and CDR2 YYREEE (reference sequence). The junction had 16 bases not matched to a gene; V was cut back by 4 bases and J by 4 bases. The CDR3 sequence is CASSHFHTGADSYGYTF. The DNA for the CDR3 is TGTGCCAGCAGCCACTTCCACACAGGGGCGGACTCCTATGGCTACACCTTC.